This T cell receptor (beta chain) is from a study of cytomegalovirus exposure and HLA in healthy donors. 13 Jbeta primers and 60 Vbeta primers were used for the PCR. Here immunoSEQ multiplex PCR was the method, and the copy in TCRdb shows in-frame clones only, minus some. The sample contains some 96,000 clones, more than 70% of which appear only once. Sequenced sample: PBMCs. The TCR originated in a woman aged 55-69 years in good health and CMV-seropositive.

The CDR3 DNA reads TGCGCCAGCAGCGGATGGACTAGCGGTAGACAAGAGACCCAGTACTTC. Translating it yields CASSGWTSGRQETQYF. The V call is TRBV5-1, the J call TRBJ2-5; 10 bases match TRBD2. Germline V gene lookup returns CDR1 SGHRS and CDR2 YFSETQ. V shed 4 bases, J shed 2 bases, and the junction held 8 bases outside the gene matches. CDR3 length equals 16 residues.